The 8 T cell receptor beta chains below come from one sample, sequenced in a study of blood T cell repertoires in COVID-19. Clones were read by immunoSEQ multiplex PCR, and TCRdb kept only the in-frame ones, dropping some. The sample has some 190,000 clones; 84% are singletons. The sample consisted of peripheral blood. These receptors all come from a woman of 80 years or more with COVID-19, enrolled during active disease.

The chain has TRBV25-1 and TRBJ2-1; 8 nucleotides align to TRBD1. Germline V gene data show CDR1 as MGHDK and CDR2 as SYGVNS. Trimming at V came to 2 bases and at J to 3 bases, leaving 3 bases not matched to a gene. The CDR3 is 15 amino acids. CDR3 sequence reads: CASSEAGQDYNEQFF. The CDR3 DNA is TGTGCCAGCAGTGAAGCGGGACAGGACTACAATGAGCAGTTCTTC.

CDR3 nucleotides: TGTGCCAGCAGTTACTTTGGACAGGGGGGAAACATTCAGTACTTC. Translated, it gives CASSYFGQGGNIQYF. The chain links TRBV6-5 to TRBJ2-4; 10 nucleotides line up with TRBD1. The CDR3 is made up of 15 amino acids. Trimming at V came to 1 base and at J to 6 bases, leaving 3 bases not matched to a gene. Germline V lookup: CDR1 MNHEY, CDR2 SVGAGI.

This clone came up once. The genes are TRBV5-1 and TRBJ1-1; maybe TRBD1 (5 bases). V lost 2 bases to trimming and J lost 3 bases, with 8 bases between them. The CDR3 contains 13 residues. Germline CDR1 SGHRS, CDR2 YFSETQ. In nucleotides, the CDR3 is TGCGCCAGCAGCTTAGACAGACACACTGAAGCTTTCTTT. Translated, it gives CASSLDRHTEAFF.

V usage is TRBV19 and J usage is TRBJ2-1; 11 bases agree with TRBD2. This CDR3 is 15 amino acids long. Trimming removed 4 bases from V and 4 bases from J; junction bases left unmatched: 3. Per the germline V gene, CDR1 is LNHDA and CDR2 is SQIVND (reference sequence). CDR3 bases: TGTGCCAGTAGTACTAGCGGGAGGACGTACAATGAGCAGTTCTTC. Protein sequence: CASSTSGRTYNEQFF.

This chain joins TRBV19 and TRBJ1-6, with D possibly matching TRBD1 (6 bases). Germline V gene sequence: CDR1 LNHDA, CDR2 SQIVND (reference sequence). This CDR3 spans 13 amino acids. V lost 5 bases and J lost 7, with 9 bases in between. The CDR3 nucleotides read TGTGCCAGTAGTGGTCAGGGGAATTCACCCCTCCACTTT. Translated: CASSGQGNSPLHF.

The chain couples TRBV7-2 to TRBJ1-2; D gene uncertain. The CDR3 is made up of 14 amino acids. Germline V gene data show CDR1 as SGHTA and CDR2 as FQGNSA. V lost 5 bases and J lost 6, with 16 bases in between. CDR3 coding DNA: TGTGCCAGCAGCCCCCGAGCCGGGTCACATGGCTACACCTTC. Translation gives CASSPRAGSHGYTF.

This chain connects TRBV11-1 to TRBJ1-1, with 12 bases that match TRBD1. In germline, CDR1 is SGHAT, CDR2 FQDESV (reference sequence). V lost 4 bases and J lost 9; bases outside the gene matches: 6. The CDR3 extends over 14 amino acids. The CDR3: CASSSGQGAPQAFF. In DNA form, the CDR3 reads TGTGCCAGCAGCTCGGGACAGGGGGCCCCCCAAGCTTTCTTT. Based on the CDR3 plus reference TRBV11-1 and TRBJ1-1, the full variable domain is EAEVAQSPRYKITEKSQAVAFWCDPISGHATLYWYRQILGQGPELLVQFQDESVVDDSQLPKDRFSAERLKGVDSTLKIQPAELGDSAMYLCASSSGQGAPQAFFGQGTRLTVV.

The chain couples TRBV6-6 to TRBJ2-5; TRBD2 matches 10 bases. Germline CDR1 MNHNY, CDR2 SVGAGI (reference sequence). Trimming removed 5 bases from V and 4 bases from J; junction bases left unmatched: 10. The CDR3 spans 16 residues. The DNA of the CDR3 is TGTGCCAGCAGTGCGCCTCTAGCGGGAGTGGGAGAGACCCAGTACTTC. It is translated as CASSAPLAGVGETQYF.